This T cell receptor beta chain came from a study of T cell responses to AZD1222 COVID-19 vaccine. Sequenced by immunoSEQ multiplex PCR; TCRdb stores in-frame clones only, minus some. The sample contains approximately 100,000 clones, around nine tenths of which appear only once. J was trimmed by 1 base and V by 9 bases; bases with no gene match: 4. CDR1 is MNHEY and CDR2 is SVGAGI in the germline V gene. The CDR3 loop spans 15 amino acids. The source was peripheral blood, collected on day 0 of AZD1222 vaccination. The receptor was isolated from an adult in good health. This chain connects TRBV6-5 to TRBJ2-3, with 13 bases identical to TRBD2. The CDR3 loop is CASVLAGGGTDTQYF. In nucleotides, the CDR3 is TGTGCCAGTGTACTAGCGGGGGGGGGCACAGATACGCAGTATTTT.